This T cell receptor beta chain came from a study of identical twins. Using its own MiXCR run on the 5' RACE reads, TCRdb lists one record per CDR3 protein. Of 450,000 or so distinct CDR3 sequences in the sample, 13% to 15% were seen once. CDR3 size: 14 residues. The ends were cut back, 1 base at V and 8 bases at J, with 12 bases in the middle. Looked up from germline, CDR1 is SEHNR and CDR2 is FQNEAQ (reference sequence). The data also belong to a second study, concerning yellow fever vaccine responses in identical twins.

The chain carries TRBV7-9 and TRBJ2-1; a weak D match, TRBD1 (5 bases). Source material: CD4+ T cells sorted from blood. The receptor was isolated from a woman under 30 in good health. CDR3 region: CASSLVQGGHEQFF. CDR3 coding DNA: TGTGCCAGCAGCTTAGTCCAGGGTGGGCATGAGCAGTTCTTC.